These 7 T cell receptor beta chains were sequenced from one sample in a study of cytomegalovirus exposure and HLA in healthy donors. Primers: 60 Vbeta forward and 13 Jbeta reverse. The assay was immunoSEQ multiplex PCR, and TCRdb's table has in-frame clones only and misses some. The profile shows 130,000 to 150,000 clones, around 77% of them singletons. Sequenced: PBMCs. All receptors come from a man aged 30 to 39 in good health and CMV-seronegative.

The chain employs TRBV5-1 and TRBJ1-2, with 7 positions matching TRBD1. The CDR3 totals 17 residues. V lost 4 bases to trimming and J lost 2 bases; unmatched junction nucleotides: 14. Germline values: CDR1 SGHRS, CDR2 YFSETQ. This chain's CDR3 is CASSLRDSPTFNYGYTF. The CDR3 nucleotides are TGCGCCAGCAGCCTCCGGGACAGCCCTACTTTCAACTATGGCTACACCTTC.

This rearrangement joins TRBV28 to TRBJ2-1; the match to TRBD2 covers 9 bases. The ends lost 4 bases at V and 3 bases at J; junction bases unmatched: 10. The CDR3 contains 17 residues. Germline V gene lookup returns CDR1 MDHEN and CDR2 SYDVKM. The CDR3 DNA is TGTGCCAGCAGTTCGAGACTAGCGGATGAGTACTACAATGAGCAGTTCTTC. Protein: CASSSRLADEYYNEQFF.

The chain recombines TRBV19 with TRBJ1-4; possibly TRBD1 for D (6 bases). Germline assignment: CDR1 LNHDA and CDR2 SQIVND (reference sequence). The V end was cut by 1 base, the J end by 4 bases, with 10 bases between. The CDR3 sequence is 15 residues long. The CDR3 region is CASSIGDRRNEKLFF. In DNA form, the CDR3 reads TGTGCCAGTAGTATAGGAGACAGGCGTAATGAAAAACTGTTTTTT.

The CDR3 is CASSELGQGNEKLFF. The DNA for the CDR3 is TGTGCCAGCAGTGAACTGGGACAGGGGAATGAAAAACTGTTTTTT. The chain is built from TRBV2 and TRBJ1-4, with 10 bases identical to TRBD1. J was trimmed by 5 bases and V by 2 bases; bases with no gene match: 2. The germline CDR1 and CDR2 sequences are SNHLY and FYNNEI. The CDR3 sequence is 15 residues long.

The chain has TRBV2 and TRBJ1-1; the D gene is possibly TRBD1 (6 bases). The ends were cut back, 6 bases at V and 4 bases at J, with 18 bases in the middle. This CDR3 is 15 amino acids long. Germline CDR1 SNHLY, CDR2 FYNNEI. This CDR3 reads CASRGRGAVGTEAFF. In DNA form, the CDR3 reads TGTGCCAGCAGGGGGCGGGGGGCGGTTGGCACTGAAGCTTTCTTT.

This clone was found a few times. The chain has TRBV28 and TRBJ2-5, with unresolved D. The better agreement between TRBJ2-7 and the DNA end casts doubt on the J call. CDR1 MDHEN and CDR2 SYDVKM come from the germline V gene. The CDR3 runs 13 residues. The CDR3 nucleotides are TGTGCCAGCAGGCCTCCTTCATCCTACGAGCAGTACTTC. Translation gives CASRPPSSYEQYF.

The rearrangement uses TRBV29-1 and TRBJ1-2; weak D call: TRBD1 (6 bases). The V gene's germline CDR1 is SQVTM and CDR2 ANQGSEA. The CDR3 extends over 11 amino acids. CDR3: CPMGAPYGYTF. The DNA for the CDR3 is TGCCCTATGGGGGCTCCTTATGGCTACACCTTC.